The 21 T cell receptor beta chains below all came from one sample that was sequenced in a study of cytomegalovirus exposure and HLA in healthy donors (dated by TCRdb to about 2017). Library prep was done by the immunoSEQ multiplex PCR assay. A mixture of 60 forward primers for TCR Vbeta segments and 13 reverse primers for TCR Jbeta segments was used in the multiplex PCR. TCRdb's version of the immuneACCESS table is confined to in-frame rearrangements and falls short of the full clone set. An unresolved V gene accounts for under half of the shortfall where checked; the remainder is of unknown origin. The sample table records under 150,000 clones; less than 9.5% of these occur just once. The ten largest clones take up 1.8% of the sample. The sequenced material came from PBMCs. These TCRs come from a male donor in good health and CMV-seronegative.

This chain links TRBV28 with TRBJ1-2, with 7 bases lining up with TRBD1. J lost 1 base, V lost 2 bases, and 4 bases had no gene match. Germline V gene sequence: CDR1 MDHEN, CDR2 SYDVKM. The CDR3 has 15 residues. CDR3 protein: CASSLRDRINYGYTF. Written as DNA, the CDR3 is TGTGCCAGCAGTTTAAGGGACAGAATTAACTATGGCTACACCTTC.

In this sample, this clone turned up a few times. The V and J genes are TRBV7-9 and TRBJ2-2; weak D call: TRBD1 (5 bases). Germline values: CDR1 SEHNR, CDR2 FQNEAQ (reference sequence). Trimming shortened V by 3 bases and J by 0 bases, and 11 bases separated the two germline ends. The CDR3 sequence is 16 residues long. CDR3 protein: CASSLGLTSNTGELFF. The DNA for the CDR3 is TGTGCCAGCAGCTTGGGGCTAACTTCGAACACCGGGGAGCTGTTTTTT.

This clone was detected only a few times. Written as DNA, the CDR3 is TGCGCCAGCAGCCTCTTAACAGGGTCTGGGGCCAACGTCCTGACTTTC. It specifies CASSLLTGSGANVLTF. This chain joins TRBV4-1 and TRBJ2-6; perhaps TRBD1 as D (6 bases). The CDR3 runs 16 residues. Trimming took off 4 bases at V and 1 base at J, with 11 bases between the two ends. Germline CDR1 reads MGHRA; CDR2 reads YSYEKL.

CDR3 coding DNA: TGTGCCAGCAGTCTAGGACTGAACTACGAGCAGTACTTC. Translated: CASSLGLNYEQYF. This chain joins TRBV6-1 and TRBJ2-7; TRBD2 might be the D (5 bases). The CDR3 has 13 amino acids. Trimming took off 5 bases at V and 3 bases at J, with 11 bases between the two ends. Germline V gives CDR1 MNHNS, CDR2 SASEGT.

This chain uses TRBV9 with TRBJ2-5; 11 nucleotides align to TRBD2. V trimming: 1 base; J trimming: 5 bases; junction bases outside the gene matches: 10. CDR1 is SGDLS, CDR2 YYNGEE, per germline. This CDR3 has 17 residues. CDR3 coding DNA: TGTGCCAGCAGCGTACCCCGTAGCGGGGGGGTGGGGGAGACCCAGTACTTC. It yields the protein CASSVPRSGGVGETQYF.

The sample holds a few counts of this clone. The CDR3 reads CATRGWAGGVWDEQFF. The CDR3 DNA reads as TGTGCCACTCGGGGGTGGGCGGGAGGCGTCTGGGATGAGCAGTTCTTC. The V and J genes are TRBV27 and TRBJ2-1; 8 nucleotides match TRBD2. V lost 10 bases and J lost 8; bases outside the gene matches: 19. The CDR3 covers 16 residues. Germline assignment: CDR1 MNHEY and CDR2 SMNVEV (reference sequence).

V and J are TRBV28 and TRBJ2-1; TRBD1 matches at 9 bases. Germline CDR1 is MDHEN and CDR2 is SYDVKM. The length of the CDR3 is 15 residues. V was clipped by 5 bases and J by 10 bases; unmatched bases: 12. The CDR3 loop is CASSTAGTGWAEQFF. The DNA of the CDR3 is TGTGCCAGCAGTACCGCCGGGACAGGGTGGGCCGAGCAGTTCTTC.

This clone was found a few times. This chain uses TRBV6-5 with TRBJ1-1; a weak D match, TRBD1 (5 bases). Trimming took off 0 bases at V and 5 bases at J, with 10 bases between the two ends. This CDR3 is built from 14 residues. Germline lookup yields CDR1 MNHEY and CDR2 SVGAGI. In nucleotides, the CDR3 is TGTGCCAGCAGTTACTCGGGGGGTTGGACTGAAGCTTTCTTT. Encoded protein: CASSYSGGWTEAFF.

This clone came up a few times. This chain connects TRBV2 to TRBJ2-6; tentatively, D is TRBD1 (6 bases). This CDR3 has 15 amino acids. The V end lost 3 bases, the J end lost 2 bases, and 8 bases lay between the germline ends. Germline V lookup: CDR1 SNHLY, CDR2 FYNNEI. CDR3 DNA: TGTGCCAGCAGTGACAGGGGCGCTGGGGCCAACGTCCTGACTTTC. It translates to CASSDRGAGANVLTF.

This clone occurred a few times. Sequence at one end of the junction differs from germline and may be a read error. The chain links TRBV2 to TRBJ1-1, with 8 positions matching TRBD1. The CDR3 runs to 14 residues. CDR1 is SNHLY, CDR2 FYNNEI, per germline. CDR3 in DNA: TGTGCCGGCAGCAGAGAGGGACAGGACACTGAAGCTTTCTTT. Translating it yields CAGSREGQDTEAFF.

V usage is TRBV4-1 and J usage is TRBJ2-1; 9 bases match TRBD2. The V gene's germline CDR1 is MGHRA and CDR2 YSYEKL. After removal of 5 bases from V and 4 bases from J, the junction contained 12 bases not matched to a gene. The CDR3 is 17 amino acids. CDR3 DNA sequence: TGCGCCAGCAGCGCAACCTCGCGGGCGGGGGGGTACAATGAGCAGTTCTTC. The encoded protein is CASSATSRAGGYNEQFF.

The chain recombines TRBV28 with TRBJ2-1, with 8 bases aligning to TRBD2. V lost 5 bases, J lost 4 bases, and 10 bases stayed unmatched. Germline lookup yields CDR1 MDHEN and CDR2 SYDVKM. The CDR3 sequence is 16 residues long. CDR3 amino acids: CASSPVGAGEYNEQFF. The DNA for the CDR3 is TGTGCCAGCAGTCCGGTAGGAGCGGGGGAGTACAATGAGCAGTTCTTC.

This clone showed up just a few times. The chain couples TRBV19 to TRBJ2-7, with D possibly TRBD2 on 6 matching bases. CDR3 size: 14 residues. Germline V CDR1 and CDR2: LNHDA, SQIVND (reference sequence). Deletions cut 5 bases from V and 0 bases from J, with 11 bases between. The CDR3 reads CASSAAGGSYEQYF. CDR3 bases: TGTGCCAGTAGTGCCGCCGGGGGCTCCTACGAGCAGTACTTC.

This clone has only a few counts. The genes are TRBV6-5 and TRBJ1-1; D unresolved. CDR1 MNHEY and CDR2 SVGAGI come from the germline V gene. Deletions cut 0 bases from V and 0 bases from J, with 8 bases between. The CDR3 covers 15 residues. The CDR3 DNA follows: TGTGCCAGCAGTTACTCGGGCAGTATGAACACTGAAGCTTTCTTT. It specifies CASSYSGSMNTEAFF.

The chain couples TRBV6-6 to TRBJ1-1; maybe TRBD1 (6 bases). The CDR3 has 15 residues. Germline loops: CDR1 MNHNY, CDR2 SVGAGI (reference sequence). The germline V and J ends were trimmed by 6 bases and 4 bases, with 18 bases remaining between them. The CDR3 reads CASRLGTLRGTEAFF. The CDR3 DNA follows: TGTGCCAGCAGACTCGGGACATTAAGAGGCACTGAAGCTTTCTTT.

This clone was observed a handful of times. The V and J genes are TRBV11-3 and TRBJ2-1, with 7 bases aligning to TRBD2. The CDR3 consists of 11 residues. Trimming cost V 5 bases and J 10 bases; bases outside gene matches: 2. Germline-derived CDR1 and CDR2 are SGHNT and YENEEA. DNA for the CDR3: TGTGCCAGCAGCATCGGGGGGGAGCAGTTCTTC. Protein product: CASSIGGEQFF.

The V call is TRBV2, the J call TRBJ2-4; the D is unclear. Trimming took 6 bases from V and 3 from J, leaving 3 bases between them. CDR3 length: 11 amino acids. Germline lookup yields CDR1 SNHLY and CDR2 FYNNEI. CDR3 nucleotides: TGTGCCAGCAGCTTCAAAAACATTCAGTACTTC. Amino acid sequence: CASSFKNIQYF. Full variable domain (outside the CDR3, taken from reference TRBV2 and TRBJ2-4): EPEVTQTPSHQVTQMGQEVILRCVPISNHLYFYWYRQILGQKVEFLVSFYNNEISEKSEIFDDQFSVERPDGSNFTLKIRSTKLEDSAMYFCASSFKNIQYFGAGTRLSVL.

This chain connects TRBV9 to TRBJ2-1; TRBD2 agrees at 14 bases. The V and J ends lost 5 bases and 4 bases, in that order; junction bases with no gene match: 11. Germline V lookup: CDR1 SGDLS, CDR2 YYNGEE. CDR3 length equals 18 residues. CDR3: CASSVGLAGVLAYNEQFF. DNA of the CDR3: TGTGCCAGCAGTGTGGGACTAGCGGGAGTGCTAGCTTACAATGAGCAGTTCTTC.

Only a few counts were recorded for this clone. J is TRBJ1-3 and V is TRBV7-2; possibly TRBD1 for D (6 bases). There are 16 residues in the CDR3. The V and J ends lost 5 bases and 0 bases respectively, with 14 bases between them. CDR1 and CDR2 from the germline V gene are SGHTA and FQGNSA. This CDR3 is CASSPLTGSSGNTIYF. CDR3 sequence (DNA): TGTGCCAGCAGCCCCCTGACAGGTTCCTCTGGAAACACCATATATTTT.

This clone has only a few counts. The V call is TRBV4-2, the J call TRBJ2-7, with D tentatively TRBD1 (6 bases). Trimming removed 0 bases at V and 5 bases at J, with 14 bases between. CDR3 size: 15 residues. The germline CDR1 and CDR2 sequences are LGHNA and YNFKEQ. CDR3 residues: CASSQDGGRRNEQYF. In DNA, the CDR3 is TGTGCCAGCAGCCAAGATGGGGGCCGTCGAAACGAGCAGTACTTC.

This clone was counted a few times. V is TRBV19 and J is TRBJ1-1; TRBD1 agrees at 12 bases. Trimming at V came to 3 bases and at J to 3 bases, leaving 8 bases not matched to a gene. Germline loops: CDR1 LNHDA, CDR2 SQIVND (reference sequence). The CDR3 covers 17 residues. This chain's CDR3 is CASSMRGTGGDDTEAFF. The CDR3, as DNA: TGTGCCAGTAGTATGCGGGGGACAGGGGGCGACGACACTGAAGCTTTCTTT.